This is a list of T cell receptor beta chains from one sample in a study of T-cell memory formation after mild COVID-19. From the 5' RACE reads, TCRdb called clonotypes with MiXCR, one entry per CDR3 protein. The sample consists of about 560,000 distinct CDR3 sequences, less than 25% of them appearing once. The sequenced sample was PBMCs or a T cell subset sorted from them (not recorded which). These TCRs come from an adult woman who had mild COVID-19 (a few samples of this study predate the infection). Cell type and time point are not known. Both conserved end residues are part of each CDR3. The D gene is left open where the match is weak. Expanded clones are given a class, and other clones once, few, many or no size at all.

V gene	D gene	clone size	J gene	CDR3 DNA	CDR3 protein
TRBV4-1	-	few	TRBJ2-2	TGCGCCAGCAGCCAAGAATACGGGAGCACCGGGGAGCTGTTTTTT	CASSQEYGSTGELFF
TRBV20-1	-	-	TRBJ2-5	TGCAGTGCCCGTTCGGCTCGGACTAAACAAGAGACCCAGTACTTC	CSARSARTKQETQYF
TRBV29-1	-	few	TRBJ2-5	TGCAGCGAACGACAGGGGAGGGGTCAAGAGACCCAGTACTTC	CSERQGRGQETQYF
TRBV6-2/TRBV6-3	TRBD2	few	TRBJ2-1	TGTGCCAGCAGAAGCGGGGGGAAGGACAATGAGCAGTTCTTC	CASRSGGKDNEQFF
TRBV20-1	-	-	TRBJ2-3	TGCAGTGCTTCGACGGGACCTATGATATCAGATACGCAGTATTTT	CSASTGPMISDTQYF
TRBV5-1	-	-	TRBJ1-2	TGCGCCAGCAGCCCCGGGCGAATCGATTCTTTCCCCCGCTACACCTTC	CASSPGRIDSFPRYTF
TRBV3-1	-	many	TRBJ1-3	TGTGCCAGCAGCCCCCCTTTGGGCACCATATATTTT	CASSPPLGTIYF
TRBV20-1	TRBD2	many	TRBJ2-1	TGCAGTGCTTATTTAGCGGGAGGGGGATGGAATGAGCAGTTCTTC	CSAYLAGGGWNEQFF
TRBV6-1	-	-	TRBJ1-6	TGTGCCAGCAGTCTGACACCGGGACCCTATAATTCACCCCTCCACTTT	CASSLTPGPYNSPLHF
TRBV11-2	TRBD2	-	TRBJ2-2	TGTGCCAGCAGTCCCGGACTAGCGATGAACACCGGGGAGCTGTTTTTT	CASSPGLAMNTGELFF
TRBV29-1	TRBD1	-	TRBJ1-1	TGCAGCGGCGGACAGGGGGACACTGAAGCTTTCTTT	CSGGQGDTEAFF
TRBV5-1	TRBD1	many	TRBJ2-6	TGCGCCAGCAGCCCGGGACAGGGGATGTCTGGGGCCAACGTCCTGACTTTC	CASSPGQGMSGANVLTF
TRBV7-3	TRBD2	-	TRBJ2-7	TGTGCCAGCAGCCGCGGACTAGCGGGGGAAGGCTACGAGCAGTACTTC	CASSRGLAGEGYEQYF
TRBV18	TRBD2	few	TRBJ2-7	TGTGCCAGCTCACCAGCCCTAGCGGGAGATAACGAGCAGTACTTC	CASSPALAGDNEQYF
TRBV24-1	TRBD2	-	TRBJ2-5	TGTGCCACCAGTGACCCTGGACTAGACGGCCGAGAGACCCAGTACTTC	CATSDPGLDGRETQYF
TRBV27	-	-	TRBJ1-1	TGTGCCAGCAGTTTCGGGGAGATCACTGAAGCTTTCTTT	CASSFGEITEAFF
TRBV4-1	-	once	TRBJ2-1	TGCGCCAGCAGCCAAGGGTGGACCCAATCGAATGAGCAGTTCTTC	CASSQGWTQSNEQFF
TRBV12-3/TRBV12-4	-	-	TRBJ2-1	TGTGCCAGCAGATTACAGGGCGGCCCTACATGGCAGTTCTTC	CASRLQGGPTWQFF
TRBV19	-	-	TRBJ1-1	TGTGCCAGTAGTATGTGGACTGAAGCTTTCTTT	CASSMWTEAFF
TRBV3-1	TRBD2	-	TRBJ2-1	TGTGCCAGCAGCCAAGTTGGACTAGCGGGAGTATATGAGCAGTTCTTC	CASSQVGLAGVYEQFF
TRBV9	-	-	TRBJ1-6	TGTGCCAGCAGCGTAGAGGAGACATATCGTTATAATTCACCCCTCCACTTT	CASSVEETYRYNSPLHF
TRBV6-2/TRBV6-3	-	-	TRBJ2-1	TGTGCCAGCAGTTACGGGGGCCCCCCCATCTACAATGAGCAGTTCTTC	CASSYGGPPIYNEQFF
TRBV7-6	-	-	TRBJ1-1	TGTGCCAGCAGCTTAGCCCCAGGCAGGGGATTGAACACTGAAGCTTTCTTT	CASSLAPGRGLNTEAFF
TRBV9	TRBD2	few	TRBJ2-2	TGTGCCAGCAGCGTAGCCCCATCATTGACTAGCGGGACCGGGGAGCTGTTTTTT	CASSVAPSLTSGTGELFF
TRBV5-1	-	few	TRBJ2-2	TGCGCCAGCAGCCCCGATACAGGGACCAACACCGGGGAGCTGTTTTTT	CASSPDTGTNTGELFF
TRBV7-9	TRBD2	-	TRBJ2-3	TGTGCCAGCAGCAGGACTAGCGGATTCACAGATACGCAGTATTTT	CASSRTSGFTDTQYF
TRBV6-5	TRBD2	-	TRBJ2-7	TGTGCCAGCAGTTCCTCAACGGCTAGCGGGAACGACGAGCAGTACTTC	CASSSSTASGNDEQYF
TRBV3-1	TRBD1	-	TRBJ1-1	TGTGCCAGCAGCCAAGGGGGACAGGGGAACACTGAAGCTTTCTTT	CASSQGGQGNTEAFF
TRBV6-5	-	-	TRBJ2-7	TGTGCCAGCAGTTACGCGCGTGGCGGGGTCTACGAGCAGTACTTC	CASSYARGGVYEQYF
TRBV29-1	TRBD2	-	TRBJ2-7	TGCAGCGTCGCCACTAGCGGGAGGGACGACGAGCAGTACTTC	CSVATSGRDDEQYF
TRBV3-1	-	-	TRBJ2-4	TGTGCCAGCAGCCAACCAGGAATAGCCAAAAACATTCAGTACTTC	CASSQPGIAKNIQYF
TRBV7-2	-	-	TRBJ1-2	TGTGCCTCGCAGGGATCATCCTATGGCTACACCTTC	CASQGSSYGYTF
TRBV20-1	-	-	TRBJ2-7	TGCAGTGCTACTCGACTAGGTAATTTCTACGAGCAGTACTTC	CSATRLGNFYEQYF
TRBV10-3	TRBD1	few	TRBJ1-2	TGTGCCATTCCGTCGGTGGGACAGGGGGTCTTTAACTATGGCTACACCTTC	CAIPSVGQGVFNYGYTF
TRBV2	TRBD1	-	TRBJ1-4	TGTGCCAGCAGGCGGGACAGGGTAACACTGTTTTTT	CASRRDRVTLFF
TRBV6-5	TRBD1	-	TRBJ2-3	TGTGCCAGCAGTTTTACGGGACAGGCCACAGATACGCAGTATTTT	CASSFTGQATDTQYF
TRBV11-2	TRBD2	few	TRBJ2-3	TGTGCCAGCAGCTTAGATGCCCTAGCGGGAGCTCGGTCCGATACGCAGTATTTT	CASSLDALAGARSDTQYF
TRBV19	TRBD2	few	TRBJ2-1	TGTGCCAGTAGTACCGGGACTAGCGGGATAGATGAGCAGTTCTTC	CASSTGTSGIDEQFF
TRBV29-1	-	few	TRBJ2-1	TGCAGCGTTGAAGATCGGGGCCCGAGCTCCTACAATGAGCAGTTCTTC	CSVEDRGPSSYNEQFF
TRBV6-5	-	few	TRBJ1-4	TGTGCCAGCAAGGAAAATGAAAAACTGTTTTTT	CASKENEKLFF
TRBV25-1	TRBD2	many	TRBJ2-3	TGTGCCAGCAGCCCGACTAGCCTAGGGGGCACAGATACGCAGTATTTT	CASSPTSLGGTDTQYF
TRBV24-1	TRBD2	-	TRBJ2-5	TGTGCCACCAGTGATTTAAGGGGCGGGAGAGATGAGACCCAGTACTTC	CATSDLRGGRDETQYF
TRBV24-1	TRBD1	-	TRBJ2-1	TGTGCCACCAGTGATCCGAGGGACAGGGGGAATGAGCAGTTCTTC	CATSDPRDRGNEQFF
TRBV18	-	-	TRBJ2-3	TGTGCCAGCTCAACCCGAGCGGCGGGCACAAATACGCAGTATTTT	CASSTRAAGTNTQYF
TRBV7-8	-	few	TRBJ2-1	TGTGCCAGCAGCCCCATTCGGAGCTCCTACAATGAGCAGTTCTTC	CASSPIRSSYNEQFF
TRBV5-1	-	few	TRBJ2-1	TGCGCCAGCAGCTTGGAGCCGGGACAAATTGAGCAGTTCTTC	CASSLEPGQIEQFF
TRBV24-1	-	few	TRBJ2-1	TGTGCCACCAGTGATAGCCACAATGAGCAGTTCTTC	CATSDSHNEQFF
TRBV5-1	-	-	TRBJ1-1	TGCGCCAGCAAAGGGCAGCGAAACATGAACACTGAAGCTTTCTTT	CASKGQRNMNTEAFF
TRBV24-1	-	-	TRBJ2-2	TGTGCCACCAGTGATTTTGTAAGGGCAGCCACCGGGGAGCTGTTTTTT	CATSDFVRAATGELFF
TRBV7-9	-	-	TRBJ1-5	TGTGCCAGCAGCTTAGGTTCAGGGAACCAGCCCCAGCATTTT	CASSLGSGNQPQHF
TRBV6-1	-	-	TRBJ2-1	TGTGCCAGCAGTGCTAGGGGAAATGAGCAGTTCTTC	CASSARGNEQFF
TRBV5-1	-	many	TRBJ2-7	TGTGCCAGCAGCTCGGGCTCCTACGAGCAGTACTTC	CASSSGSYEQYF
TRBV30	TRBD1	few	TRBJ1-2	TGTGCCTGGAGTGTCCTGGGACAGGGGAACTATGGCTACACCTTC	CAWSVLGQGNYGYTF
TRBV5-1	-	few	TRBJ1-5	TGCGCCAGCAGCTTGACCGGAGAGCAGCCCCAGCATTTT	CASSLTGEQPQHF
TRBV5-1	TRBD1	-	TRBJ2-1	TGCGCCAGCAGCCGAGGACAGGACTCCTACAATGAGCAGTTCTTC	CASSRGQDSYNEQFF